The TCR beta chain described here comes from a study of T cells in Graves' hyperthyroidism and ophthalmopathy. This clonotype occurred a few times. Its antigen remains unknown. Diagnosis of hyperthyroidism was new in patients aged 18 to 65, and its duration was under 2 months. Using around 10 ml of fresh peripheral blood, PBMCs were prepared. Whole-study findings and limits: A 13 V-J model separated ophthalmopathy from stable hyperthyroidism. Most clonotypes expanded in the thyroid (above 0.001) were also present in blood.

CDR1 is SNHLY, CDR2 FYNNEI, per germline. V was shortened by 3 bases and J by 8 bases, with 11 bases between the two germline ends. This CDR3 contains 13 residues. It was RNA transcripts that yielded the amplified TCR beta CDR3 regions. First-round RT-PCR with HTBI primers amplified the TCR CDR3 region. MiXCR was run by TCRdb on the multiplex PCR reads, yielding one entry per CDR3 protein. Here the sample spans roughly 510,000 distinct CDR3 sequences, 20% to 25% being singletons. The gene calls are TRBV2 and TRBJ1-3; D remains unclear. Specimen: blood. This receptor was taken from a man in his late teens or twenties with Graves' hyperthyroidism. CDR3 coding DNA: TGTGCCAGCAGTGAGTTGGCGGGGTACACCATATATTTT. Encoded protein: CASSELAGYTIYF.